This is a list of T cell receptor beta chains from one sample in a study of regulatory T cells in long-lasting Graves disease. TCRdb recomputed calls from the multiplex PCR reads with MiXCR, one row per CDR3 protein. The data contain roughly 470,000 distinct CDR3 sequences, 20% of them seen just once; the ten biggest clones take up over 7.5%. This specimen consisted of peripheral blood mononuclear cells (PBMCs), obtained when the disease was refractory, from a patient treated with antithyroid drugs. All receptors derive from a female donor with Graves disease. The CDR3 runs from the conserved cysteine through the conserved F or W. The D gene is left open where the match is weak.

D | V | length | CDR3
NA | TRBV7-2 | 14 | CASSLVGRSNEQFF
TRBD1 | TRBV20-1 | 15 | CSAITPGQGAETQYF
NA | TRBV11-2 | 16 | CASSQRVSSYTGELFF
NA | TRBV3-1 | 15 | CASSQGPGMFYGYTF
TRBD1 | TRBV5-1 | 14 | CASSWTGENTEAFF
NA | TRBV6-1 | 15 | CASRGRALAKNIQYF
NA | TRBV2 | 17 | CASSEVWWRRQWTEAFF
NA | TRBV5-1 | 16 | CASSLAGGDSNTEAFF
NA | TRBV28 | 13 | CASSFAGSGEQYF
TRBD1 | TRBV20-1 | 12 | CSARATGAEQYF
NA | TRBV11-2 | 13 | CASSFPVLDEQYF
TRBD1 | TRBV6-4 | 20 | CASSYRTGYNSRDGNQPQHF
NA | TRBV29-1 | 13 | CSVGGSTYQPQHF
NA | TRBV12-3/TRBV12-4 | 13 | CASSKVKGHTQYF
TRBD1 | TRBV20-1 | 15 | CSAREVTGLGETQYF
TRBD1 | TRBV28 | 16 | CASSLQGAVENSPLHF
NA | TRBV6-9 | 16 | CASSYARDSFYNEQFF
TRBD2 | TRBV27 | 16 | CASRGLAGVRTGELFF
NA | TRBV28 | 15 | CASSPHRATNEKLFF
NA | TRBV6-5 | 16 | CASSYSWTASNYGYTF
TRBD1 | TRBV2 | 15 | CASRAGTASTDTQYF
NA | TRBV7-9 | 13 | CASSPLGPREQYF
NA | TRBV2 | 14 | CASSRGSVQETQYF
NA | TRBV20-1 | 14 | CSANAPVRNQPQHF
NA | TRBV27 | 14 | CASRGGSDDYGYTF
TRBD1 | TRBV20-1 | 16 | CSARRLLTGGNEKLFF
NA | TRBV20-1 | 14 | CSARLPQSDQPQHF
TRBD1 | TRBV5-1 | 15 | CASSSGTGGAYEQYF
NA | TRBV9 | 16 | CASSAGRWTPSYEQYF
TRBD2 | TRBV6-1 | 16 | CASSEPTSGSSLEQYF
NA | TRBV10-3 | 14 | CAISPGFQPYEQYF
NA | TRBV7-9 | 17 | CASSAWAGTLSTYEQYF
NA | TRBV18 | 14 | CASFQTVTSETQYF
NA | TRBV19 | 14 | CASRPTGRGTEAFF
NA | TRBV19 | 15 | CASRVAGLSNQPQHF
NA | TRBV20-1 | 12 | CSARSTPYEQYF
NA | TRBV6-2/TRBV6-3 | 16 | CASSEAGRALNQPQHF
NA | TRBV5-1 | 13 | CASRPGGAGEQYF
TRBD2 | TRBV5-4 | 14 | CASSLWGGGQELFF
NA | TRBV9 | 16 | CASSVDPLRGGNEQFF
NA | TRBV11-2 | 12 | CASSFPGHQAFF
TRBD1 | TRBV3-1 | 15 | CASSQGWTGNQPQHF
NA | TRBV7-3 | 14 | CASSSGTSTDTQYF
NA | TRBV5-1 | 14 | CASSLDSSGETQYF
NA | TRBV6-5 | 14 | CASSYPDANTEAFF
NA | TRBV12-3/TRBV12-4 | 14 | CASSRLRNTGELFF
TRBD2 | TRBV20-1 | 15 | CSVVGASGSPGEQYF
NA | TRBV28 | 12 | CASSLREDEAFF
TRBD1 | TRBV29-1 | 15 | CSVEDLTGGSYEQYF
NA | TRBV6-1 | 15 | CASSDLGSFTDTQYF
NA | TRBV19 | 15 | CASSSRDGSTDTQYF
TRBD1 | TRBV5-1 | 16 | CASRGTGHYGGTEAFF
NA | TRBV5-4 | 13 | CASSRWGGAEAFF